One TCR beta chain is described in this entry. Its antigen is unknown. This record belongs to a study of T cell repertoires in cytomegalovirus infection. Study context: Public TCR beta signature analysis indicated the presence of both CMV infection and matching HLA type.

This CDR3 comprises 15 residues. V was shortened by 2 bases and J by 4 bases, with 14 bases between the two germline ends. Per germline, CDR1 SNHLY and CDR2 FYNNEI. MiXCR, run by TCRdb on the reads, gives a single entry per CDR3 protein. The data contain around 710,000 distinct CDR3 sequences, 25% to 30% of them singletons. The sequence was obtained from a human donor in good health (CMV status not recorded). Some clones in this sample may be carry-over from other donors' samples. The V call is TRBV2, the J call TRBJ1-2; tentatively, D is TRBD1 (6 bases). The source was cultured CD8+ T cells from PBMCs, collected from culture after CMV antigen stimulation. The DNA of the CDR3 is TGTGCCAGCAGTGAATGGGCAGGGGCTAGCTATGGCTACACCTTC. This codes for CASSEWAGASYGYTF.